Only a few counts were recorded for the clone carrying this T cell receptor (beta chain). The antigen remains unidentified. The J segment lost 4 bases and the V segment lost 0 bases, leaving 6 bases of the junction unmatched. This CDR3 region has 18 residues. The germline V gene has CDR1 DFQATT and CDR2 SNEGSKA (reference sequence). Amplification of TCR beta used genomic DNA extracted from peripheral blood. A mixed TRB-A/B primer pool amplified rearranged TRB by multiplex touch-down PCR. TCRdb re-derived calls from the multiplex PCR reads in MiXCR, one entry per CDR3 protein. Of around 2,500 distinct CDR3 sequences in the sample, 23% were seen once. These data belong to a study of T cell repertoires in aging, cancer and after chemotherapy. Study as a whole: Six age groups, ranging from 30 or younger to 70 or older, included the donors. Pre- and post-chemotherapy samples were paired from glioblastoma patients treated with temozolomide-based therapy. Study results and caveats: Across the chemotherapy interval, each cancer cohort showed higher median generation probability, suggesting thymic rebound. Age-matched healthy donors had significantly more diverse, less clonal blood TCR repertoires than untreated cancer patients.

Sequencing was carried out using blood. The genes are TRBV20-1 and TRBJ2-1; 16 positions agree with TRBD2. The TCR was taken from a human donor with a solid tumor. Written as DNA, the CDR3 is TGCAGTGCTAGAGATTGGGCGGGACTAGCGGGGGGGTACAATGAGCAGTTCTTC. Translation gives CSARDWAGLAGGYNEQFF.